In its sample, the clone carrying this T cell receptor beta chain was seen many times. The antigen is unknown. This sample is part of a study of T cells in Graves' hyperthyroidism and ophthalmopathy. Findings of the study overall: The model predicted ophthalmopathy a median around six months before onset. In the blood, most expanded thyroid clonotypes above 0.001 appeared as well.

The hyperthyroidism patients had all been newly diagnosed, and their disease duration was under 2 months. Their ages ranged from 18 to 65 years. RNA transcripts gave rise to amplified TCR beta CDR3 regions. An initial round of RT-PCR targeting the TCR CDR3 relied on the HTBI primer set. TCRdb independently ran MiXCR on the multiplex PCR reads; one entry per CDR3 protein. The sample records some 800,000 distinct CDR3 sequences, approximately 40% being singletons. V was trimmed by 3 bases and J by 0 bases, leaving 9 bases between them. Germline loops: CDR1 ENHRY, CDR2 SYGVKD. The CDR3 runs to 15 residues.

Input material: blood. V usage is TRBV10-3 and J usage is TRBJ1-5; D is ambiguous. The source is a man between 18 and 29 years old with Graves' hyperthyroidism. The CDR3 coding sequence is TGTGCCATCAGTGACGACGTAACTAGCAATCAGCCCCAGCATTTT. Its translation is CAISDDVTSNQPQHF.